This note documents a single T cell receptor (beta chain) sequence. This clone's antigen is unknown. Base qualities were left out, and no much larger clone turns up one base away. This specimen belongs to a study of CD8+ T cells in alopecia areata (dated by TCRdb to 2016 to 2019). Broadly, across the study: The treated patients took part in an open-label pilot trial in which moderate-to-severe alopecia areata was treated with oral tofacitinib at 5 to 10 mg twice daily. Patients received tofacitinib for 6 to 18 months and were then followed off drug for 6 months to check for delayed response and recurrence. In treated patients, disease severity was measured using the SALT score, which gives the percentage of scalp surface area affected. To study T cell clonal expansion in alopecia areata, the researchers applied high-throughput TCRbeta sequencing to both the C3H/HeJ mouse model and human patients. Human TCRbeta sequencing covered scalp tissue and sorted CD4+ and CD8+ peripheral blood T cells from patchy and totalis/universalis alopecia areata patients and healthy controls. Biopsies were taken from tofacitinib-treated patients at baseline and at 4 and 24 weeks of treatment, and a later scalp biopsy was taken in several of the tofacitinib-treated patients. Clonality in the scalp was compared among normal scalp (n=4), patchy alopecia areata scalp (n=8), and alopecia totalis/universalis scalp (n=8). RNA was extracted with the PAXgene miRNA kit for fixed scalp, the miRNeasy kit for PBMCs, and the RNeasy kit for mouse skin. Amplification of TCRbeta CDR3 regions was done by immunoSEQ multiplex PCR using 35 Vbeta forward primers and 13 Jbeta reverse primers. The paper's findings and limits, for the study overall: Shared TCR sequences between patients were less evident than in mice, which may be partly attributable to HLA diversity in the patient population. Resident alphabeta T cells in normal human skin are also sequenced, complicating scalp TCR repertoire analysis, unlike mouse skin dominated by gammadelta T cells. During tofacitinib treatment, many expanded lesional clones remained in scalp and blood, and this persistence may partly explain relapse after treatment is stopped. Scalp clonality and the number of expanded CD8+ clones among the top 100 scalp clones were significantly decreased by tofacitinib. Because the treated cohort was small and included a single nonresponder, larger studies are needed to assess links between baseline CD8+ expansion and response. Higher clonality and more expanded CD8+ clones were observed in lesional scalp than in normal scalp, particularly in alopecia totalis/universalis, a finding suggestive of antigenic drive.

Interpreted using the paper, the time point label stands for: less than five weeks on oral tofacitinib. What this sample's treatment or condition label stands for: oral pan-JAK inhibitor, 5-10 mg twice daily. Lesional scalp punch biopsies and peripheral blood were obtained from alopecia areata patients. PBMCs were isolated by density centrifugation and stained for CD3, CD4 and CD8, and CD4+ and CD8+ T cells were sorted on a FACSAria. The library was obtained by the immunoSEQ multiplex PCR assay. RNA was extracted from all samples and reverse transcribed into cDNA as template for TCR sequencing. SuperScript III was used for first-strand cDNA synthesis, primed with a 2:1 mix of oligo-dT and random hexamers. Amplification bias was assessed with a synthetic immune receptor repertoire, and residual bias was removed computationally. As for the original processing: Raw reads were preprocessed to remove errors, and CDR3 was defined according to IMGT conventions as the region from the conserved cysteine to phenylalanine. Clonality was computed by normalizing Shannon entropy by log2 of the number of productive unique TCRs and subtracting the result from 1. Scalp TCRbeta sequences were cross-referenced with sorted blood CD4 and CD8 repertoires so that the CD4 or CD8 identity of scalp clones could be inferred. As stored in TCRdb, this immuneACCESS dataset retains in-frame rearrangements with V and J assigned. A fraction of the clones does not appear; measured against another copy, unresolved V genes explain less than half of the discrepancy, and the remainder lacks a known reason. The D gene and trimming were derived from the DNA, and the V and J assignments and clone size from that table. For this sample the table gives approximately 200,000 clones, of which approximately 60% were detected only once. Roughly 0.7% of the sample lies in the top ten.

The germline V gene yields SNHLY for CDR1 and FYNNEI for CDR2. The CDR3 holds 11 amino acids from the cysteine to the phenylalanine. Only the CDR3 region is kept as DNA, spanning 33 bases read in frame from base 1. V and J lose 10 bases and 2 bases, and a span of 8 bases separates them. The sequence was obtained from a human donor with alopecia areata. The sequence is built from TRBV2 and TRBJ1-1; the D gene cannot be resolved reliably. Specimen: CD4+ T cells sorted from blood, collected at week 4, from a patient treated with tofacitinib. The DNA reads TGTGCCACCGCCTTTAACACTGAAGCTTTCTTT. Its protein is CATAFNTEAFF.